The entry below gives a single T cell receptor (beta chain) sequence along with its context. Its antigen remains unknown. Germline CDR1 is SGHVS and CDR2 is FQNEAQ. V was trimmed by 1 base and J by 4 bases, leaving 19 bases between them. The CDR3 runs to 18 residues. The sample belongs to a study of OX40 agonist ivuxolimab in advanced cancers. The repertoire was sequenced with immunoSEQ multiplex PCR; TCRdb's copy has only in-frame clones and lacks some. The sample includes about 71,000 clones, roughly nine tenths of them seen just once. Study-level results: Some patients without response likewise showed low normalized clonal expansion.

The clonotype comes from an adult with an advanced solid tumor such as melanoma, head and neck, liver or kidney cancer. Sample: CD4+ or CD8+ T cells sorted from blood, taken in a trial of the OX40 agonist ivuxolimab. V is TRBV7-8 and J is TRBJ1-4; possible D gene TRBD1, 5 bases. In nucleotides, the CDR3 is TGTGCCAGCAGCTTAGGCCGGGACCTCTCATCTCTTAATGAAAAACTGTTTTTT. Protein product: CASSLGRDLSSLNEKLFF.